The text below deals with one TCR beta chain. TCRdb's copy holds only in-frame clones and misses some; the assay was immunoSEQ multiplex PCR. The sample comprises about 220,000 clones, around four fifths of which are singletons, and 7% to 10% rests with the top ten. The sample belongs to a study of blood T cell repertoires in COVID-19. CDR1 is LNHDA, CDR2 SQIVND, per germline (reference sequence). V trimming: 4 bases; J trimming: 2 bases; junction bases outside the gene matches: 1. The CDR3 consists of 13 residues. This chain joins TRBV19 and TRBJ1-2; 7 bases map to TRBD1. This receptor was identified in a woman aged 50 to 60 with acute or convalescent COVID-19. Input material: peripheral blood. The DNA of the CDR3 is TGTGCCAGTAGTAAGGGACAGAACTATGGCTACACCTTC. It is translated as CASSKGQNYGYTF.